This TCR beta chain was identified in a study of patients and donors after allogeneic stem cell transplantation. TCRdb independently ran MiXCR on the RT-PCR reads; one entry per CDR3 protein. The sample gives 400,000 to 500,000 distinct CDR3 sequences, more than 15% of which show up once; about 7% is in the top ten. This CDR3 spans 14 amino acids. The germline gives CDR1 SGDLS, CDR2 YYNGEE. Trimming removed 0 bases at V and 8 bases at J, with 9 bases between. This sequence originates from a human donor who was either an allogeneic HSCT recipient or a stem cell or donor lymphocyte infusion donor (not recorded which). It is not recorded whose cells these are; they may come from a transplant donor. The sequencing sample was made of blood, either unsorted or a sorted T cell fraction (not recorded which). The V gene is TRBV9, the J gene TRBJ1-6; D remains ambiguous. The CDR3 DNA reads as TGTGCCAGCAGCGTAGACCCCTCGGATTCACCCCTCCACTTT. This codes for CASSVDPSDSPLHF.